The source of this T cell receptor beta chain is a study of shared clonotypes between healthy human individuals. Overall study findings and caveats: Rarefaction analysis demonstrated incomplete sorted-subset sequencing notwithstanding large depth. On the whole, naive subsets had larger estimated richness than memory subsets had.

Sequenced by immunoSEQ multiplex PCR; TCRdb stores in-frame clones only, minus some. The sample holds over 300,000 clones, about nine tenths seen once. This CDR3 contains 17 residues. Looked up from germline, CDR1 is SGHNT and CDR2 is YYREEE (reference sequence). V was clipped by 4 bases and J by 4 bases; unmatched bases: 15. With respect to this clone: Its antigen remains unknown.

This clonotype was sampled from a man in his late teens or twenties in good health. Sequences were obtained from memory CD8+ T cells sorted from blood. As to subset: CD45RO+ cells pooled with CCR7-negative TemRA cells. The chain uses TRBV5-4 and TRBJ2-5, with 8 bases fitting TRBD2. DNA for the CDR3: TGTGCCAGCAGCCCTTCTTCCCACGGGAGGGCCTCAGAGACCCAGTACTTC. It codes for CASSPSSHGRASETQYF.